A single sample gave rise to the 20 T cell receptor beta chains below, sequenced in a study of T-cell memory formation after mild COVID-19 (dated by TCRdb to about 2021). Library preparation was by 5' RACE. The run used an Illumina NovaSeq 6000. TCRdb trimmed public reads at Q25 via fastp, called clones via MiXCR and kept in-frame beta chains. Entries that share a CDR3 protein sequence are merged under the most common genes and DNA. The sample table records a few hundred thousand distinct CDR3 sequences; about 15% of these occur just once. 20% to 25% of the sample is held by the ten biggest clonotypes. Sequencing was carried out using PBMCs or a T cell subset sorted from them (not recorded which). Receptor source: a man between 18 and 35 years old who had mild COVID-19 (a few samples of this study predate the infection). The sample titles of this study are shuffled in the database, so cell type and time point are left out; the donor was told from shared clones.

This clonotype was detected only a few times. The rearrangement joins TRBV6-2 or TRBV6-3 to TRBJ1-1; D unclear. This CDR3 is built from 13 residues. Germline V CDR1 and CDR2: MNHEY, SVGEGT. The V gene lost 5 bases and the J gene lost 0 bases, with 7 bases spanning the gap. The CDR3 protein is CASSTEMNTEAFF. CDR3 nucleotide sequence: TGTGCCAGCAGTACGGAAATGAACACTGAAGCTTTCTTT.

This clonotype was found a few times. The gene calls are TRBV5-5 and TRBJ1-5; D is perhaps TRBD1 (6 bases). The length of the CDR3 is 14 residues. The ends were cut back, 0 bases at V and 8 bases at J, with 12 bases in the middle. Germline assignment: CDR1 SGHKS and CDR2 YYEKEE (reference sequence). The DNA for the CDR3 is TGTGCCAGCAGCTTGGGGGACACATGGAAGCCCCAGCATTTT. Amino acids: CASSLGDTWKPQHF.

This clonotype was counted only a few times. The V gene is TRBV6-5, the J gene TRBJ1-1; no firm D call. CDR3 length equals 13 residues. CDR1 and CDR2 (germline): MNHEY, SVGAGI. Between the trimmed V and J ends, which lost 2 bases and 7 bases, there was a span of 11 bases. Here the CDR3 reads CASSYGPFDEAFF. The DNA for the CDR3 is TGTGCCAGCAGTTACGGGCCCTTCGATGAAGCTTTCTTT.

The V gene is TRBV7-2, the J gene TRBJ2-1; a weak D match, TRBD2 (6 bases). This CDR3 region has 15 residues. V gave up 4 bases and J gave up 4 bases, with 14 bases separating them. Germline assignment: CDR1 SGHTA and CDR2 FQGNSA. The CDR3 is CASSSAGLFYNEQFF. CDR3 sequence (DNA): TGTGCCAGCAGCTCCGCGGGACTCTTTTACAATGAGCAGTTCTTC.

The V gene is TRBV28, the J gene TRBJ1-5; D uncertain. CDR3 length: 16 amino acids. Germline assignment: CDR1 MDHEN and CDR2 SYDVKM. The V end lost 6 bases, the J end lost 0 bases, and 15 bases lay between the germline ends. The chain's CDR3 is CASSSSRVYSNQPQHF. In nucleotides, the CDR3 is TGTGCCAGCAGCTCCTCCCGGGTCTATAGCAATCAGCCCCAGCATTTT. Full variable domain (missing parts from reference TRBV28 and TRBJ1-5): DVKVTQSSRYLVKRTGEKVFLECVQDMDHENMFWYRQDPGLGLRLIYFSYDVKMKEKGDIPEGYSVSREKKERFSLILESASTNQTSMYLCASSSSRVYSNQPQHFGDGTRLSIL.

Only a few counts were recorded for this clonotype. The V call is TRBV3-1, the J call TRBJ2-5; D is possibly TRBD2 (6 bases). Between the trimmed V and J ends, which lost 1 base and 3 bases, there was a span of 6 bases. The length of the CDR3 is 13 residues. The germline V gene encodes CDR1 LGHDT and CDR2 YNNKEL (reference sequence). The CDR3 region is CASSQAGEETQYF. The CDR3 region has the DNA TGTGCCAGCAGCCAAGCGGGGGAAGAGACCCAGTACTTC.

CDR3 protein: CASSQGGRSTDTQYF. The CDR3 DNA reads as TGCGCCAGCAGCCAGGGAGGCAGATCGACAGATACGCAGTATTTT. V gene TRBV4-1 combines with J gene TRBJ2-3, with a tentative D call TRBD2 (6 bases). This CDR3 has 15 amino acids. Germline loops: CDR1 MGHRA, CDR2 YSYEKL. V lost 3 bases, J lost 3 bases, and 13 bases lay in between.

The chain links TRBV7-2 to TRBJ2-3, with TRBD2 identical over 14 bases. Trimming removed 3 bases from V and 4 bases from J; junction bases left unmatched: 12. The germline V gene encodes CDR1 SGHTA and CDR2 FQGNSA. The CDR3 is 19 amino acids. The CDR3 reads CASSLATRLGLAGADTQYF. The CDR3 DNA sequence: TGTGCCAGCAGCTTGGCCACTCGATTGGGACTAGCGGGGGCAGATACGCAGTATTTT. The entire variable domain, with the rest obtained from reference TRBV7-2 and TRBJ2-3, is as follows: GAGVSQSPSNKVTEKGKDVELRCDPISGHTALYWYRQSLGQGLEFLIYFQGNSAPDKSGLPSDRFSAERTGGSVSTLTIQRTQQEDSAVYLCASSLATRLGLAGADTQYFGPGTRLTVL.

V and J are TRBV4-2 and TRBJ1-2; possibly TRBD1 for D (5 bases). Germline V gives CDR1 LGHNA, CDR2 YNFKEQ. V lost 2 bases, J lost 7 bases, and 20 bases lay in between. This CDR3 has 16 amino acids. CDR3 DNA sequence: TGTGCCAGCAGCCAATACGAAAACAATCAGGGATCTGGCTACACCTTC. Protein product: CASSQYENNQGSGYTF.

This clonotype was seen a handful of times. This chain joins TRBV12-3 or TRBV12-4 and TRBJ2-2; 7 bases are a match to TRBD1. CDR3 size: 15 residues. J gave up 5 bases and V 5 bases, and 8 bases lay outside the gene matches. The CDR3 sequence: CASSPETGRTGELFF. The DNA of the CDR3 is TGTGCCAGCAGTCCTGAGACAGGGCGGACCGGGGAGCTGTTTTTT.

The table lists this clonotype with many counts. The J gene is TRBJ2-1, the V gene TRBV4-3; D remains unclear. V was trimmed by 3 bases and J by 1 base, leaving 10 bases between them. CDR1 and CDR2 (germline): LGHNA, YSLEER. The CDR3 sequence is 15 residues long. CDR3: CASSHAAASYNEQFF. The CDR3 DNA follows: TGCGCCAGCAGCCATGCGGCGGCGTCCTACAATGAGCAGTTCTTC.

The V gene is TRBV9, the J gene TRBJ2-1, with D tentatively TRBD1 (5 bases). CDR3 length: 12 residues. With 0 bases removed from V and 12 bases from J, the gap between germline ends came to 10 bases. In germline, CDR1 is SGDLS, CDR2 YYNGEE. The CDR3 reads CASSVDQGLQFF. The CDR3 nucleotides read TGTGCCAGCAGCGTAGATCAGGGTTTGCAGTTCTTC.

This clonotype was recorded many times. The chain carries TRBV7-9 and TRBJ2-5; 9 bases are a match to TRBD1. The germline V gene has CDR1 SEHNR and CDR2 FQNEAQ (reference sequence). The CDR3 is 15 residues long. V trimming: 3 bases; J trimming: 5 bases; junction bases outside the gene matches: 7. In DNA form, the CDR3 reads TGTGCCAGCAGCTTCTCGGGACAGGGAATCGAGACCCAGTACTTC. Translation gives CASSFSGQGIETQYF.

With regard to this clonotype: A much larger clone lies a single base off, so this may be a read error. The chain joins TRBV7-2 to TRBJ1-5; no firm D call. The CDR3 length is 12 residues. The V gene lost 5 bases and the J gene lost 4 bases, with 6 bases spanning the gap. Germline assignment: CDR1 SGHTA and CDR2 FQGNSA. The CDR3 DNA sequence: TGTGCCAGCAGCATACAGAATCAGCCCCAGCATTTT. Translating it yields CASSIQNQPQHF.

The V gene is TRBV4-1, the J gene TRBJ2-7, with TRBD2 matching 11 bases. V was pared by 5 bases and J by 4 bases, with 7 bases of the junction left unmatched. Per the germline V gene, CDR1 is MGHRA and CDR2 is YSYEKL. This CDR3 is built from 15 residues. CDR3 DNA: TGCGCCAGCAGCTCCGCCGGGACTAGCGGTTACGAGCAGTACTTC. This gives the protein CASSSAGTSGYEQYF.

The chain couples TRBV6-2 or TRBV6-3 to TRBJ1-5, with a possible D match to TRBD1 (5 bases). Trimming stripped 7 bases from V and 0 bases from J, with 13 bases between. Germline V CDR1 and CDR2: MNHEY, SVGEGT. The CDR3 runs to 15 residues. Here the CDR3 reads CASTRTPLSNQPQHF. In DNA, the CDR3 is TGTGCCAGCACAAGGACACCCCTTAGCAATCAGCCCCAGCATTTT.

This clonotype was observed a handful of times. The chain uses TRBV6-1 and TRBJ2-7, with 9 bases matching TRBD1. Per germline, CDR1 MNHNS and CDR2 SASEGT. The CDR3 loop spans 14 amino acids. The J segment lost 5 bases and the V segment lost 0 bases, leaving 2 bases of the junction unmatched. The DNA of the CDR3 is TGTGCCAGCAGTGAAGCTACAGGGGGCAACGAGCAGTACTTC. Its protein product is CASSEATGGNEQYF.

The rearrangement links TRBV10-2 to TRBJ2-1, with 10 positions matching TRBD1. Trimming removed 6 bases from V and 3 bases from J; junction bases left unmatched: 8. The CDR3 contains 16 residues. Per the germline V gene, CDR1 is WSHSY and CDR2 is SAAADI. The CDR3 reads CASREPRTGGYNEQFF. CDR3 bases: TGCGCCAGCAGGGAACCCCGGACAGGGGGCTACAATGAGCAGTTCTTC.

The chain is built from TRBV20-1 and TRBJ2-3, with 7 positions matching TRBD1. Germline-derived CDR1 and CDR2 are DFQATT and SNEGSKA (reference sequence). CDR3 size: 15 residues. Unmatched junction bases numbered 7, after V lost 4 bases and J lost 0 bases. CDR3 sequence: CSATPDRMSTDTQYF. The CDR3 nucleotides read TGCAGTGCTACCCCGGACAGGATGAGCACAGATACGCAGTATTTT.

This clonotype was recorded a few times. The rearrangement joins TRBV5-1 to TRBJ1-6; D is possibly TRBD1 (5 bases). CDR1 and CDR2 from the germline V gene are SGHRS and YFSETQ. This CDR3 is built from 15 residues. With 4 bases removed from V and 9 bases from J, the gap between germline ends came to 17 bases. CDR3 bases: TGCGCCAGCAGCGGGACGGAGGGCGTAAGTTCACCCCTCCACTTT. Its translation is CASSGTEGVSSPLHF.